The rows below give T cell receptor beta chains drawn from one sample of a study of blood T cell repertoires in COVID-19. Here immunoSEQ multiplex PCR was the method, and the copy in TCRdb shows in-frame clones only, minus some. Among around 200,000 clones listed, approximately 87% were seen once. Material: peripheral blood. Receptors were obtained from a man between 60 and 70 years old who had recovered from COVID-19. The conserved cysteine and the conserved F or W are not part of the CDR3 here.

V gene: TRBV2
CDR3 protein: ASMPPTAGNTIY

V gene: TRBV6-6
CDR3 protein: ASSARVIANTGELF

V gene: TRBV7-2
CDR3 protein: ASSPRDFSGNTIY

V gene: TRBV7-2
CDR3 protein: ASSLGAGGVWGYT

V gene: TRBV15
CDR3 protein: ATSRPHRTLNEQF

V gene: TRBV7-8
CDR3 protein: ASSLIGGRNSGNTIY

V gene: TRBV12-3/TRBV12-4
CDR3 protein: ASSFGGGSPLH

V gene: TRBV21-1
CDR3 protein: ASSNCEAVNTEAF

V gene: TRBV27
CDR3 protein: ASSFIAGGAGYT

V gene: TRBV6-5
CDR3 protein: ASESGGAGDNEQF

V gene: TRBV19
CDR3 protein: ASSIGDRGQETQY

V gene: TRBV6-5
CDR3 protein: ASSYRSGQYEQY

V gene: TRBV5-4
CDR3 protein: ASRAGGEDYYGYT

V gene: TRBV3-1/TRBV3-2
CDR3 protein: ASSPFQGSGQPQH

V gene: TRBV5-1
CDR3 protein: ASSPRTYNEQF